This T cell receptor (beta chain) is from a study of blood T cells in healthy people across ages. A sample-barcoded 5' primer and a J-beta primer mix were used in a second PCR of roughly 7 to 12 cycles. Carrying 12 random nucleotides, a template-switch adaptor labeled each individual cDNA molecule. TCRdb recomputed calls from the 5' RACE reads with MiXCR, one row per CDR3 protein. The table lists about 620,000 distinct CDR3 sequences, approximately 52% of them singletons. This clonotype came up many times. Its antigen is undetermined. A read error may account for a junction end that differs from germline. Study findings and constraints: With unsorted PBMCs, a conclusive comparison of naive versus antigen-experienced cells was not possible.

In germline, CDR1 is SGHTA, CDR2 FQGNSA. The CDR3 has 14 amino acids. The rearrangement links TRBV7-2 to TRBJ2-3; a weak D match, TRBD2 (6 bases). The origin of this receptor is an elderly woman in good health. The sequencing input was blood. CDR3 loop: CASSSGTSTDTQYF. The CDR3, as DNA: TGCGCCAGCAGCTCCGGGACTAGCACAGATACGCAGTATTTT.